This T cell receptor beta chain was sequenced during a study of shared clonotypes between healthy human individuals (dated by TCRdb to 2019 to 2021). For the study in its entirety: A couple of women and a few men aged 18 to 49 years were included in the cohort. Libraries were prepared and TCR repertoires were sequenced by different laboratories using diverse techniques, in order to increase sequencing depth and limit assay-specific biases. Each donor's leukapheresis produced roughly between about 0.9 and 9.5 billion PBMCs. Blood TCR repertoires of four to six healthy adults were deeply sequenced to estimate repertoire size and the extent of clonotype sharing between individuals. For each donor, CD4 naive and CD4 memory were each given three plates, CD8 naive was given two plates, and CD8 memory was given one plate.

TCR CDR3 regions were amplified from genomic DNA by multiplex PCR using the deep immunoSEQ assay. Genomic DNA extracted from each cell subset was distributed evenly over all wells of several immunoSEQ 96-well plates, and each plate served as one replicate. For sorted subsets, roughly 200 ng of genomic DNA, equivalent to roughly 33,000 T cell genomes, went into each replicate PCR. Purified libraries were measured with a Qubit 3.0 fluorometer, size-checked on a Bioanalyzer 2100, and measured again with the KAPA Library Quantification kit. A separate single-read 150-cycle Illumina NextSeq 550 flow cell was used to sequence each immunoSEQ 96-well plate. Concerning the study's data processing: Because the immunoSEQ output held only junctional sequences and lacked quality scores, the filtering could not match the filtering applied to full-length reads. Sequences were annotated with PyIR, a Python wrapper for IgBLAST v1.9, and V/J genes and CDR3 were assigned using IMGT germline references. Any read was removed if the V/J assignment was weak (E-value above 1e-6), the CDR3 was missing, or the read contained stop codons, out-of-frame junctions, or ambiguous translated residues. V3J clonotypes were defined as sequences sharing the same inferred V gene, J gene, and CDR3 amino acid sequence. To compute the percentage overlap between repertoires, the number of shared unique clonotypes was divided by the size of the smaller repertoire. RTK rarefaction, the Chao1 estimator, and Recon v2.1 estimates of unobserved clonotypes were used to assess repertoire richness. OLGA was used to compute generation probabilities for all TCRbeta clonotypes that the gDNA method yielded from a handful of donors. In TCRdb, the immuneACCESS table is reduced to in-frame sequences with V and J assigned. These tables do not hold every clone; where another copy was compared, an unresolved V gene accounts for under half, and the others remain unexplained. V, J and clone size reflect that table, while D and trimming were determined from the DNA. The sample includes over a million clones, with over 95% observed a single time. The ten largest account for 1.2% of the sample.

The V end loses 4 bases and the J end loses 5 bases, and a stretch of 9 bases separates them. As encoded in the germline V gene, CDR1 is SGHTA while CDR2 is FQGNSA. The CDR3 goes from the cysteine to the phenylalanine over 13 residues. Only CDR3 DNA is held: 39 bases, read in frame from base 1. Here is what the overall study found, with its caveats: Incomplete sequencing was indicated by rarefaction of sorted-subset datasets, despite the large sequencing depth. Compared with non-shared clonotypes, clonotypes shared by all four sorted-subset donors had higher generation probabilities. Only blood was sampled, and tissue TCR repertoires likely differ from those in blood. Naive subsets generally had larger estimated clonotype richness than memory subsets. Based on pairwise subsampling, the degree of clonotype sharing among donors was expected to be affected by sequencing depth. The genetic and exposure-history diversity represented was limited by the small number of donors. Sharing across four donors was observed for about 5% of naive CD4, around 3.5% of naive CD8, about 2.3% of memory CD4, and about 0.39% of memory CD8 clonotypes.

As to this clone: The clone's antigen remains unknown. No base qualities exist here, and no much larger clone lies one base off it.

The donors were healthy, HIV-negative adults with no recently reported acute infections or vaccinations. Every donor was a Caucasian adult residing in Nashville, Tennessee, USA. CD4+ T cells were enriched by magnetic negative selection; naive cells were then positively selected on CD45RA, and the negative fraction formed the memory subset. Blood was obtained by leukapheresis, after which PBMCs were separated by Ficoll-Histopaque density gradient centrifugation and cryopreserved in liquid nitrogen vapor phase. Analytical flow cytometry was used to check the purity and quantity of each magnetically sorted T cell population. From each sorted fraction, genomic DNA was isolated and quantified by UV absorbance on a Nanodrop 2000c.

This clonotype was sampled from a man aged 30 to 39 in good health. The sequence is built from TRBV7-2 and TRBJ1-5; the D gene is unclear. The sample comprised naive CD4+ T cells sorted from blood. In light of the paper, this sample's cell subset or site label describes: CD45RA+ positively selected. The nucleotides are TGTGCCAGCAGCTCGCAGGCTGATCAGCCCCAGCATTTT. Its protein product is CASSSQADQPQHF.